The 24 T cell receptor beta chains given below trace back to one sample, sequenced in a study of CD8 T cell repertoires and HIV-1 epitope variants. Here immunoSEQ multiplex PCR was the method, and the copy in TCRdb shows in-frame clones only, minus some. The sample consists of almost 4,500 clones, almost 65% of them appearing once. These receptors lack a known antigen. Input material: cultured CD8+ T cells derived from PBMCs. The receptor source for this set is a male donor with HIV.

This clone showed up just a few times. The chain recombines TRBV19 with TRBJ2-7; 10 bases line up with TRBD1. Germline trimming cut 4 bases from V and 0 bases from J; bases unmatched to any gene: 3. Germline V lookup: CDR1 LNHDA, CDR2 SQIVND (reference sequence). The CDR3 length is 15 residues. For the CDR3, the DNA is TGTGCCAGTAGTACAGGGACAGGGGCCTCCTACGAGCAGTACTTC. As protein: CASSTGTGASYEQYF.

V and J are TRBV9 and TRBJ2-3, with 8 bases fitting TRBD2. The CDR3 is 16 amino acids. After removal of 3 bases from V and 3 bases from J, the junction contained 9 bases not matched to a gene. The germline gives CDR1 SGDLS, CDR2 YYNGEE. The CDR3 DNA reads TGTGCCAGCAGCGCCTCCGGGACTAGTCAAACAGATACGCAGTATTTT. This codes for CASSASGTSQTDTQYF.

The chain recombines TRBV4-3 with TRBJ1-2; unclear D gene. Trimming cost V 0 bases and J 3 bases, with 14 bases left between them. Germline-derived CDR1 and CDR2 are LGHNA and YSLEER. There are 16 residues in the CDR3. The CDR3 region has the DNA TGCGCCAGCAGCCAAGATCCCCCAGACTTGGACTATGGCTACACCTTC. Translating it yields CASSQDPPDLDYGYTF.

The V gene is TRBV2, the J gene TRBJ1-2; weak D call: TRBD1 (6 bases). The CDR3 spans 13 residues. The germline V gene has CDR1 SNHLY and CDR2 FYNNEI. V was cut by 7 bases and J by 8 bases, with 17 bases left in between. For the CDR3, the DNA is TGTGCCAGCACCGAGTCAGGGGAGGAGGGCTACACCTTC. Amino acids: CASTESGEEGYTF. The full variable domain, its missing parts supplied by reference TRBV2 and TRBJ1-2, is EPEVTQTPSHQVTQMGQEVILRCVPISNHLYFYWYRQILGQKVEFLVSFYNNEISEKSEIFDDQFSVERPDGSNFTLKIRSTKLEDSAMYFCASTESGEEGYTFGSGTRLTVV.

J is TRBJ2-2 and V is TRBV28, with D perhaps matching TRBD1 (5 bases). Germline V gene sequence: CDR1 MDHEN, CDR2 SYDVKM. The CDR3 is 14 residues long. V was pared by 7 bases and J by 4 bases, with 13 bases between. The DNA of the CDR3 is TGTGCCAGCAACCGGCCCCAGGGCACCGGGGAGCTGTTTTTT. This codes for CASNRPQGTGELFF.

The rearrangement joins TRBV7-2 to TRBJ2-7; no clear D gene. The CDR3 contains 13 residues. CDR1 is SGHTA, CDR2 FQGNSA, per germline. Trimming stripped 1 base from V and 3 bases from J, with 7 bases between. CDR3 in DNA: TGTGCCAGCAGCTTAGGGACCGTCTACGAGCAGTACTTC. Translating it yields CASSLGTVYEQYF.

The CDR3 coding sequence is TGTGCCAGCAGTATTCTAGCGGGATCTGAGCAGTTCTTC. Amino acid sequence: CASSILAGSEQFF. V and J are TRBV28 and TRBJ2-1; 9 nucleotides match TRBD2. V lost 5 bases, J lost 9 bases, and 5 bases stayed unmatched. There are 13 residues in the CDR3. Germline-derived CDR1 and CDR2 are MDHEN and SYDVKM.

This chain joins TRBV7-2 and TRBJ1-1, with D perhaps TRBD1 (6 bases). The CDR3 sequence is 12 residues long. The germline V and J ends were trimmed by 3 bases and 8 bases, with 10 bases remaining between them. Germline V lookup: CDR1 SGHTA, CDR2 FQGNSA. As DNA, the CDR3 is TGTGCCAGCAGCTTCCAGGGGTGGGAAGCTTTCTTT. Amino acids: CASSFQGWEAFF.

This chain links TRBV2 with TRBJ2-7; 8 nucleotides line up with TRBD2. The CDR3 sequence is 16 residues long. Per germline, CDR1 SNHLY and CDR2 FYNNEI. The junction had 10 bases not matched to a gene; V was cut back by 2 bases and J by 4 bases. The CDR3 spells CASSEIGSSGSYEQYF. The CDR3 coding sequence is TGTGCCAGCAGTGAAATTGGGTCTAGCGGGTCTTACGAGCAGTACTTC.

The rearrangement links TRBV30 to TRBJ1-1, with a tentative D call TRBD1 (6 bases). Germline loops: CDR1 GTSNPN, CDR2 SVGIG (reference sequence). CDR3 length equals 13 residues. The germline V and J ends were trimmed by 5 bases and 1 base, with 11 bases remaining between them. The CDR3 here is CAWAVQGNTEAFF. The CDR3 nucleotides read TGTGCCTGGGCCGTACAGGGGAACACTGAAGCTTTCTTT.

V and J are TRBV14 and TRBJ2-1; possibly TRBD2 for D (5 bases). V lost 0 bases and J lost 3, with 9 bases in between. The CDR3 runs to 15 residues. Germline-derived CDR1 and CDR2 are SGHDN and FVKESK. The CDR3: CASSQDREGYNEQFF. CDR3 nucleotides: TGTGCCAGCAGCCAAGATCGAGAGGGCTACAATGAGCAGTTCTTC.

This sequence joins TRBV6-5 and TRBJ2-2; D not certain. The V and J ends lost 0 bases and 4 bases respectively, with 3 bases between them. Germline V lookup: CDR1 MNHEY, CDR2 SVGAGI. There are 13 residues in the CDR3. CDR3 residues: CASSYSFTGELFF. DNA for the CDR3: TGTGCCAGCAGTTACTCGTTCACCGGGGAGCTGTTTTTT.

The CDR3 region has the DNA TGTGCCAGCAGCTTGTATAGGGCTTCCTACGAGCAGTACTTC. This gives the protein CASSLYRASYEQYF. V usage is TRBV5-6 and J usage is TRBJ2-7; D not certain. The V gene's germline CDR1 is SGHDT and CDR2 YYEEEE. Trimming pared 1 base from V and 1 base from J, leaving 9 bases between. This CDR3 has 14 amino acids.

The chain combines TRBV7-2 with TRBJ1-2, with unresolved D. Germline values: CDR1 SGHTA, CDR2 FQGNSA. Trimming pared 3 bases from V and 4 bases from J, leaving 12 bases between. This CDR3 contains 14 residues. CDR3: CASSLYMGSYGYTF. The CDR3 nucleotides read TGTGCCAGCAGCTTGTATATGGGTAGCTATGGCTACACCTTC.

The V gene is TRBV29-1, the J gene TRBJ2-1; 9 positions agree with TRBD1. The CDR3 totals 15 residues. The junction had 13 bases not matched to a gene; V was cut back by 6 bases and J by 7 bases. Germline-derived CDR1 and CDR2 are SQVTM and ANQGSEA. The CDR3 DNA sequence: TGCAGCGTCCACTCAGGACAGGGGTCGCTGAATGAGCAGTTCTTC. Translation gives CSVHSGQGSLNEQFF.

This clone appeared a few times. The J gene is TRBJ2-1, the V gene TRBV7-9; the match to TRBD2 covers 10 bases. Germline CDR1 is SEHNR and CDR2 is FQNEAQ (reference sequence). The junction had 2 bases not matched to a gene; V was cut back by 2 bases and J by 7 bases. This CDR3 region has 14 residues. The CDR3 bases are TGTGCCAGCAGCTTAACGGGACTAGCGAATGAGCAGTTCTTC. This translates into CASSLTGLANEQFF.

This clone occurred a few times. CDR3 sequence: CASSPSDTYTEAFF. CDR3 DNA sequence: TGTGCCAGCAGCCCCTCCGACACTTACACTGAAGCTTTCTTT. The rearrangement links TRBV27 to TRBJ1-1, with D unresolved. With 6 bases removed from V and 3 bases from J, the gap between germline ends came to 14 bases. CDR1 and CDR2 from the germline V gene are MNHEY and SMNVEV (reference sequence). The CDR3 is 14 residues long.

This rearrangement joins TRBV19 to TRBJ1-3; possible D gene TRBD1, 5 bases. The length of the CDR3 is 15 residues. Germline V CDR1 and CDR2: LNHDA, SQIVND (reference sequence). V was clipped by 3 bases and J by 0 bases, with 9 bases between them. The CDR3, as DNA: TGTGCCAGTAGTATGGGGGAAAGCTCTGGAAACACCATATATTTT. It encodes CASSMGESSGNTIYF.

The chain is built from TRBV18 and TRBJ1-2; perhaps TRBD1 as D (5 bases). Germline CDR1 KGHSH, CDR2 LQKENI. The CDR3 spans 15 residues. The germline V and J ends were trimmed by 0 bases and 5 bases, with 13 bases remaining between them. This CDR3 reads CASSPPRTGLYGYTF. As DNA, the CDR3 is TGTGCCAGCTCACCACCCCGAACAGGCTTGTATGGCTACACCTTC.

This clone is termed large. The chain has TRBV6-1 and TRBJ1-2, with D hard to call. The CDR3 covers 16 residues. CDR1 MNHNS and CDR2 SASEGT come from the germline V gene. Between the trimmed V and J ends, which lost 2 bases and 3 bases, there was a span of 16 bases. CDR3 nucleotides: TGTGCCAGCAGTGAACTTCCACAAGACCTAGACTATGGCTACACCTTC. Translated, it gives CASSELPQDLDYGYTF.

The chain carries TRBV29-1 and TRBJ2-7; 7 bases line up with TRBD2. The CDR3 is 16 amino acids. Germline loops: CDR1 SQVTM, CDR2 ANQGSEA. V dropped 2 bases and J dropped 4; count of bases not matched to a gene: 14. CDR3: CSVEIPYGAGYYEQYF. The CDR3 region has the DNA TGCAGCGTTGAAATCCCCTATGGAGCGGGGTATTACGAGCAGTACTTC.

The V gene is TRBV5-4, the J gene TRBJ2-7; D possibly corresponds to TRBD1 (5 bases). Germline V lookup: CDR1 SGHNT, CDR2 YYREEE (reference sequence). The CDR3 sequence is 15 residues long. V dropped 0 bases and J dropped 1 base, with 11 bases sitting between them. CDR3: CASSLGQGLSYEQYF. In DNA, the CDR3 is TGTGCCAGCAGCTTGGGGCAGGGTCTATCCTACGAGCAGTACTTC.

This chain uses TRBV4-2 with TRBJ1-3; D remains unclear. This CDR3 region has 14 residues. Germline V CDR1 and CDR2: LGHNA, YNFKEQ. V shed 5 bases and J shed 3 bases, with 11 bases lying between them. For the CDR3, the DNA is TGTGCCAGCAGCGATACCGGGGATGGAAACACCATATATTTT. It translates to CASSDTGDGNTIYF.

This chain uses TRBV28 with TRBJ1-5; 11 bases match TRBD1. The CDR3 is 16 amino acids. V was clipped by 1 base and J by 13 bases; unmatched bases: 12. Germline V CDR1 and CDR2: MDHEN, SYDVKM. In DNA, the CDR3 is TGTGCCAGCAGTTTATTATGGGGGGGACAGGGGGATAGACAGCATTTT. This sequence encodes CASSLLWGGQGDRQHF.